This T cell receptor beta chain was recorded in a study of T cell responses to AZD1222 COVID-19 vaccine. In germline, CDR1 is SEHNR, CDR2 FQNEAQ (reference sequence). The trim removed 5 bases at V and 2 bases at J, leaving 6 bases unmatched. The CDR3 totals 16 residues. TCRdb's table, derived via immunoSEQ multiplex PCR, lists solely in-frame clones and lacks some. The profile shows 130,000 to 150,000 clones, nearly 90% of them singletons. This rearrangement joins TRBV7-9 to TRBJ2-7; 13 nucleotides align to TRBD2. The sequenced sample was peripheral blood, obtained 28 days after the second dose of the MenACWY control vaccine. This sequence originates from an adult who received the MenACWY meningococcal vaccine as a control. The DNA for the CDR3 is TGTGCCAGCAGCAGAGGGACTAGCGGGGCCCCCTACGAGCAGTACTTC. It is translated as CASSRGTSGAPYEQYF. Supplemented by reference TRBV7-9 and TRBJ2-7, the full variable domain reads DTGVSQNPRHKITKRGQNVTFRCDPISEHNRLYWYRQTLGQGPEFLTYFQNEAQLEKSRLLSDRFSAERPKGSFSTLEIQRTEQGDSAMYLCASSRGTSGAPYEQYFGPGTRLTVT.